Each of the 17 T cell receptor beta chains below was sequenced from the same sample in a study of T cell responses to AZD1222 COVID-19 vaccine. The data were produced by immunoSEQ multiplex PCR, yet TCRdb's version contains in-frame clones alone and is incomplete. This sample has 150,000 to 200,000 clones, with around 94% found just once. The specimen comprised peripheral blood, sampled on day 0 of AZD1222 vaccination. The receptors derive from an adult in good health.

V gene TRBV12-3 or TRBV12-4 combines with J gene TRBJ2-1; D unresolved. The V and J ends lost 3 bases and 10 bases respectively, with 10 bases between them. This CDR3 is 12 amino acids long. Here the CDR3 reads CASSLALGEQFF. The CDR3 DNA reads TGTGCCAGCAGTTTGGCCCTAGGCGAGCAGTTCTTC.

This chain uses TRBV21-1 with TRBJ1-5; the table's TRBD1 call for D was not verified on the DNA. TRBV21-1 is annotated as a pseudogene. This CDR3 has 17 residues. CDR3 sequence: CASRSQGPTYSNQPQHF. CDR3 DNA: TGTGCCAGCCGAAGCCAGGGCCCGACGTATAGCAATCAGCCCCAGCATTTT.

The V and J genes are TRBV6-5 and TRBJ2-7; the D gene is possibly TRBD1 (5 bases). CDR1 and CDR2 (germline): MNHEY, SVGAGI. CDR3 length: 14 amino acids. Deletions cut 6 bases from V and 3 bases from J, with 15 bases between. CDR3 sequence reads: CASSDDRNLYEQYF. The CDR3 nucleotides are TGTGCCAGCAGCGACGACAGAAACCTCTACGAGCAGTACTTC.

J is TRBJ1-6 and V is TRBV13; D is ambiguous. The CDR3 sequence is 16 residues long. Trimming left V 0 bases short and J 10 bases short, with 16 bases between. Germline V gene data show CDR1 as PRHDT and CDR2 as FYEKMQ (reference sequence). CDR3: CASSLGPRAWSSPLHF. The CDR3 DNA follows: TGTGCCAGCAGCTTAGGACCGAGAGCTTGGAGCTCACCCCTCCACTTT.

The chain combines TRBV5-4 with TRBJ2-1, with 11 bases lining up with TRBD2. Germline lookup yields CDR1 SGHNT and CDR2 YYREEE (reference sequence). The CDR3 covers 16 residues. The V and J ends lost 4 bases and 7 bases, in that order; junction bases with no gene match: 10. In DNA, the CDR3 is TGTGCCAGCAGCACGGAGACTAGCGGGAAGCTGAATGAGCAGTTCTTC. Amino acid sequence: CASSTETSGKLNEQFF. Variable domain in full (rest from reference TRBV5-4 and TRBJ2-1): ETGVTQSPTHLIKTRGQQVTLRCSSQSGHNTVSWYQQALGQGPQFIFQYYREEENGRGNFPPRFSGLQFPNYSSELNVNALELDDSALYLCASSTETSGKLNEQFFGPGTRLTVL.

With respect to this clone: In the same sample, other DNA sequences code for this CDR3. This CDR3 is CASSQDRGNSPLHF. In DNA, the CDR3 is TGTGCCAGCAGCCAAGATCGGGGTAATTCACCCCTCCACTTT. The V gene is TRBV14, the J gene TRBJ1-6; D unresolved. Germline CDR1 and CDR2: SGHDN and FVKESK. The length of the CDR3 is 14 residues. V was cut by 0 bases and J by 6 bases, with 6 bases left in between.

This clone appeared a single time. The V call is TRBV3-1 (or the pseudogene TRBV3-2), the J call TRBJ2-7; no clear D gene. CDR3 length: 14 amino acids. In germline, CDR1 is LGHDT, CDR2 YNNKEL (reference sequence). The V and J ends lost 0 bases and 4 bases respectively, with 10 bases between them. Here the CDR3 DNA reads TGTGCCAGCAGCCAAGATTTTGGGCTTTACGAGCAGTACTTC. This gives the protein CASSQDFGLYEQYF.

The rearrangement links TRBV20-1 to TRBJ2-7; no definite D call. The CDR3 sequence is 14 residues long. Germline CDR1 reads DFQATT; CDR2 reads SNEGSKA (reference sequence). The V end lost 3 bases, the J end lost 2 bases, and 14 bases lay between the germline ends. CDR3 in DNA: TGCAGTGCTAGTATGGTTTGGCTGCCCTACGAGCAGTACTTC. Translating it yields CSASMVWLPYEQYF.

This clone was counted a single time. The chain recombines TRBV6-5 with TRBJ1-3; 7 positions agree with TRBD1. The CDR3 consists of 16 residues. Germline trimming cut 4 bases from V and 0 bases from J; bases unmatched to any gene: 6. Per germline, CDR1 MNHEY and CDR2 SVGAGI. Here the CDR3 DNA reads TGTGCCAGCAGTTTCTCAGGGGGACGCTCTGGAAACACCATATATTTT. This codes for CASSFSGGRSGNTIYF.

The genes are TRBV6-1 and TRBJ1-5; D not certain. Germline V gene sequence: CDR1 MNHNS, CDR2 SASEGT. This CDR3 is 13 amino acids long. V was clipped by 2 bases and J by 4 bases, with 6 bases between them. The CDR3 reads CASSENWNQPQHF. CDR3 bases: TGTGCCAGCAGTGAAAATTGGAATCAGCCCCAGCATTTT.

V gene TRBV12-3 or TRBV12-4 combines with J gene TRBJ1-4; TRBD1 aligns across 8 bases. Unmatched junction bases numbered 9, after V lost 5 bases and J lost 16 bases. The CDR3 covers 12 residues. The CDR3 protein is CASSMDRAGKFF. CDR3 DNA sequence: TGTGCCAGCAGTATGGACAGGGCTGGAAAGTTTTTT.

The genes are TRBV4-1 and TRBJ1-4; D is unclear. The CDR3 has 12 residues. Looked up from germline, CDR1 is MGHRA and CDR2 is YSYEKL. Trimming removed 4 bases from V and 7 bases from J, with 7 bases in between. The DNA of the CDR3 is TGCGCCAGCAGCCGCGGTTTTGAAAAACTGTTTTTT. It is translated as CASSRGFEKLFF.

The rearrangement joins TRBV19 to TRBJ1-1, with D perhaps TRBD1 (5 bases). The CDR3 is 13 amino acids. In germline, CDR1 is LNHDA, CDR2 SQIVND (reference sequence). Between the trimmed V and J ends, which lost 6 bases and 2 bases, there was a span of 10 bases. CDR3 sequence (DNA): TGTGCCAGTAGCAATGGGGGTAACACTGAAGCTTTCTTT. It is translated as CASSNGGNTEAFF.

This chain links TRBV5-1 with TRBJ2-7; TRBD2 agrees at 11 bases. Per the germline V gene, CDR1 is SGHRS and CDR2 is YFSETQ. Germline trimming cut 2 bases from V and 9 bases from J; bases unmatched to any gene: 16. This CDR3 comprises 17 residues. The CDR3 protein is CASSLSGPGLAADAQYF. In DNA form, the CDR3 reads TGCGCCAGCAGCTTATCGGGTCCGGGACTAGCGGCAGACGCGCAGTACTTC.

CDR3 DNA sequence: TGTGCCAGCAGGACAGGGGTAGACTATGGCTACACCTTC. Translating gives CASRTGVDYGYTF. The J gene is TRBJ1-2, the V gene TRBV6-5; TRBD1 aligns across 8 bases. Germline loops: CDR1 MNHEY, CDR2 SVGAGI. Trimming at V came to 6 bases and at J to 3 bases, leaving 3 bases not matched to a gene. This CDR3 is built from 13 residues.

The V and J genes are TRBV6-5 and TRBJ2-6, with D hard to call. Between the trimmed V and J ends, which lost 8 bases and 2 bases, there was a span of 7 bases. The CDR3 has 13 residues. Germline V gene data show CDR1 as MNHEY and CDR2 as SVGAGI. CDR3 sequence: CASGAPGANVLTF. The CDR3 DNA follows: TGTGCCAGCGGCGCGCCTGGGGCCAACGTCCTGACTTTC.

The V call is TRBV12-3 or TRBV12-4, the J call TRBJ2-7; no definite D call. V was trimmed by 11 bases and J by 5 bases, leaving 19 bases between them. This CDR3 comprises 13 residues. The CDR3 DNA sequence: TGTGCCTGCCGCGTCGGCGATTTGGACGAGCAGTACTTC. This codes for CACRVGDLDEQYF.